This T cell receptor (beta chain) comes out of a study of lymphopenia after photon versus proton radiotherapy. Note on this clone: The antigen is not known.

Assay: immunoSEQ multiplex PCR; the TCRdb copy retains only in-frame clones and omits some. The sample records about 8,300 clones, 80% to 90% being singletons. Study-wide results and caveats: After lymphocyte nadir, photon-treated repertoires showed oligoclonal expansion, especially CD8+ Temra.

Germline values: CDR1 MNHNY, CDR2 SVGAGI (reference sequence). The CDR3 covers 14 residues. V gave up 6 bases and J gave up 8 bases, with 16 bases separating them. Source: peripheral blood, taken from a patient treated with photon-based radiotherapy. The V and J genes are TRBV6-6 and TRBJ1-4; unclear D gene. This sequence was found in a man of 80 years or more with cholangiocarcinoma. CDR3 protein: CASSIEWEGEKLFF. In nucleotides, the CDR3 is TGTGCCAGCAGCATAGAGTGGGAAGGGGAAAAACTGTTTTTT.